Listed below are T cell receptor beta chains from one sample, sequenced in a study of T cell repertoires in cytomegalovirus infection. Antigens for these TCRs are unknown. A single record per CDR3 protein comes from TCRdb applying MiXCR to the reads. The table lists approximately 770,000 distinct CDR3 sequences, just under 30% of them singletons. Source: cultured CD8+ T cells from PBMCs, taken from culture after CMV antigen stimulation. The receptors derive from a human donor in good health (CMV status not recorded). Some clones in this sample may be carry-over from other donors' samples. CDR3s include the opening cysteine and the closing phenylalanine or tryptophan. The D gene is left open where the match is weak. Where a row states a size, it is once, few, many or the class of an expanded clone; other rows omit it.

D gene	clone size	V gene	J gene	CDR3 protein	CDR3 DNA
NA	NA	TRBV6-5	TRBJ2-1	CASSYGQNEQFF	TGTGCCAGCAGTTACGGCCAGAATGAGCAGTTCTTC
NA	NA	TRBV7-8	TRBJ2-1	CASSLAPPGSSYNEQFF	TGTGCCAGCAGCTTAGCACCCCCGGGGAGCTCCTACAATGAGCAGTTCTTC
NA	NA	TRBV6-5	TRBJ1-6	CASSYSWAVDSPLHF	TGTGCCAGCAGTTACTCGTGGGCTGTAGATTCACCCCTCCACTTT
TRBD1	NA	TRBV5-4	TRBJ2-5	CASSLNVGTAYQETQYF	TGTGCCAGCAGCTTGAATGTGGGGACAGCGTACCAAGAGACCCAGTACTTC
NA	NA	TRBV7-3	TRBJ2-1	CASSLYGDYNEQFF	TGTGCCAGCAGCTTATACGGGGACTACAATGAGCAGTTCTTC
NA	NA	TRBV12-3/TRBV12-4	TRBJ2-2	CASSSGAFTGELFF	TGTGCCAGCAGTTCCGGGGCGTTCACCGGGGAGCTGTTTTTT
TRBD2	NA	TRBV11-3	TRBJ2-3	CASSPSAGALTDTQYF	TGTGCCAGCAGCCCCTCAGCGGGGGCGCTGACAGATACGCAGTATTTT
TRBD1	NA	TRBV7-9	TRBJ2-1	CASSLGQAIFF	TGTGCCAGCAGCTTGGGACAGGCAATTTTCTTC
TRBD1	NA	TRBV7-9	TRBJ2-7	CASSLGRDREVW	TGTGCCAGCAGCTTAGGCCGGGACAGGGAGGTGTGG
NA	NA	TRBV12-3/TRBV12-4	TRBJ2-4	CASSWGRGTSTRAKNIQYF	TGTGCCAGCAGTTGGGGCCGGGGGACCTCTACGAGGGCCAAAAACATTCAGTACTTC
NA	NA	TRBV5-6	TRBJ1-5	CASSFEGRQPQHF	TGTGCCAGCAGCTTCGAGGGCCGGCAGCCCCAGCATTTT
NA	NA	TRBV6-5	TRBJ2-4	CASSYATPPNIQYF	TGTGCCAGCAGTTACGCTACCCCTCCCAACATTCAGTACTTC
NA	few	TRBV27	TRBJ2-5	CASSLMSDQETQYF	TGTGCCAGCAGTTTAATGTCCGACCAAGAGACCCAGTACTTC
NA	few	TRBV27	TRBJ1-5	CASSGGAYQPQHF	TGTGCCAGCAGCGGGGGGGCGTATCAGCCCCAGCATTTT
TRBD1	NA	TRBV18	TRBJ1-5	CASSPRGGQEVQPQHF	TGTGCCAGCTCACCACGAGGGGGACAGGAGGTTCAGCCCCAGCATTTT
TRBD2	NA	TRBV7-2	TRBJ2-1	CASSSVKRGLYNEQFF	TGTGCCAGCAGCTCGGTCAAGCGGGGGCTCTACAATGAGCAGTTCTTC
NA	few	TRBV4-3	TRBJ2-3	CASSQVPGTDTQYF	TGCGCCAGCAGCCAAGTTCCGGGCACAGATACGCAGTATTTT
NA	many	TRBV7-3	TRBJ1-2	CASSLTAGPKGGYTF	TGTGCCAGCAGCTTAACCGCAGGACCCAAGGGTGGCTACACCTTC
NA	few	TRBV7-2	TRBJ1-4	CASSLLGLGYEKLFF	TGTGCCAGCAGCTTACTGGGATTGGGATATGAAAAACTGTTTTTT
TRBD2	NA	TRBV7-8	TRBJ2-1	CASSSLAGGSAYNEQFF	TGTGCCAGCAGCTCACTAGCGGGGGGGTCTGCCTACAATGAGCAGTTCTTC
NA	few	TRBV12-3/TRBV12-4	TRBJ2-3	CASRELGAELDTQYF	TGTGCCAGCAGGGAGTTAGGGGCCGAGCTGGATACGCAGTATTTT
NA	NA	TRBV9	TRBJ2-1	CASSVSRGQTVDLLPSYNEQFF	TGTGCCAGCAGCGTAAGCAGGGGCCAAACCGTAGACCTTCTCCCCTCCTACAATGAGCAGTTCTTC
NA	few	TRBV15	TRBJ1-5	CATSDRRNQPQHF	TGTGCCACCAGCGACAGGCGCAATCAGCCCCAGCATTTT
NA	few	TRBV14	TRBJ1-1	CASSQDLRQDPNTEAFF	TGTGCCAGCAGCCAAGATCTTAGACAGGACCCGAACACTGAAGCTTTCTTT
NA	NA	TRBV27	TRBJ1-2	CASSRDITYGYTF	TGTGCCAGCAGCCGTGACATAACCTATGGCTACACCTTC
TRBD2	NA	TRBV6-1	TRBJ2-1	CASTVLAGGSSYNEQFF	TGTGCCAGCACCGTACTAGCGGGGGGTAGCTCCTACAATGAGCAGTTCTTC
TRBD1	many	TRBV7-2	TRBJ1-1	CASSLMAGGYTEAFF	TGTGCCAGCAGCTTAATGGCAGGGGGGTACACTGAAGCTTTCTTT
NA	few	TRBV28	TRBJ1-4	CASSALEKLFF	TGTGCCAGCAGTGCCCTTGAAAAACTGTTTTTT
NA	NA	TRBV19	TRBJ2-3	CASSIGVYTDTQYF	TGTGCCAGTAGCATCGGGGTTTACACAGATACGCAGTATTTT
NA	NA	TRBV13	TRBJ2-3	CASSFRFGGSTDTQYF	TGTGCCAGCAGCTTCCGTTTCGGGGGTAGCACAGATACGCAGTATTTT
TRBD1	NA	TRBV19	TRBJ1-1	CASSIDQGAWNTEAFF	TGTGCCAGTAGTATAGATCAGGGGGCATGGAACACTGAAGCTTTCTTT
NA	NA	TRBV4-2	TRBJ1-5	CASSQSSRGFNQPQHF	TGTGCCAGCAGCCAGAGTTCTAGGGGCTTCAATCAGCCCCAGCATTTT
NA	few	TRBV6-2/TRBV6-3	TRBJ2-2	CASSTPTELTGELFF	TGTGCCAGCAGTACCCCGACAGAACTCACCGGGGAGCTGTTTTTT
NA	few	TRBV11-2	TRBJ1-2	CASSLVPKGVGYTF	TGTGCCAGCAGCTTAGTCCCCAAAGGGGTGGGCTACACCTTC
TRBD1	few	TRBV23-1	TRBJ2-3	CASSHQTGLSTDTQYF	TGCGCCAGCAGTCACCAGACAGGGTTAAGCACAGATACGCAGTATTTT
NA	NA	TRBV11-2	TRBJ2-1	CASSLGVATPYNEQFF	TGTGCCAGCAGCTTAGGCGTAGCGACTCCCTACAATGAGCAGTTCTTC
TRBD2	few	TRBV27	TRBJ2-1	CASSSELAGNEQFF	TGTGCCAGCAGTTCCGAACTAGCGGGCAATGAGCAGTTCTTC
TRBD1	many	TRBV7-9	TRBJ2-7	CASSSPGTGDYEQYF	TGTGCCAGCAGCTCCCCCGGGACAGGAGACTACGAGCAGTACTTC
NA	few	TRBV3-1	TRBJ2-1	CASSQLLSSSYNEQFF	TGTGCCAGCAGCCAGCTCTTGTCAAGCTCCTACAATGAGCAGTTCTTC
NA	few	TRBV20-1	TRBJ2-3	CSARGVEGGAINSDTQYF	TGCAGTGCTAGAGGGGTAGAGGGGGGCGCGATTAACTCAGATACGCAGTATTTT
TRBD1	few	TRBV27	TRBJ1-1	CASANRGPWTEAFF	TGTGCCAGCGCCAACAGGGGGCCGTGGACTGAAGCTTTCTTT
TRBD1	NA	TRBV19	TRBJ2-1	CASSIWTGWTYNEQFF	TGTGCCAGTAGTATCTGGACAGGGTGGACCTACAATGAGCAGTTCTTC